This T cell receptor beta chain was recorded in a study of CD8+ T cells in alopecia areata (dated by TCRdb to between 2017 and 2018). A note on the overall study: Treated patients were enrolled in an open-label pilot trial of oral tofacitinib, 5 to 10 mg twice daily, for moderate-to-severe alopecia areata. Tofacitinib was administered for 6 to 18 months, and 6 months of follow-up off drug were then conducted to assess delayed response and recurrence. Disease severity in treated patients was measured with the SALT score, which quantifies the percentage of affected scalp surface area. The study used high-throughput TCRbeta sequencing to examine T cell clonal expansion in alopecia areata, in both the C3H/HeJ mouse model and human patients. Human TCRbeta sequencing covered scalp tissue and sorted CD4+ and CD8+ peripheral blood T cells from patchy and totalis/universalis alopecia areata patients and healthy controls. Tofacitinib-treated patients had biopsies at baseline and at 4 and 24 weeks of treatment, with a later scalp biopsy in several patients. Scalp clonality was compared across normal scalp (n=4), patchy alopecia areata scalp (n=8), and alopecia totalis/universalis scalp (n=8). RNA came from the PAXgene miRNA kit for fixed scalp, the miRNeasy kit for PBMCs, and the RNeasy kit for mouse skin. TCRbeta CDR3 regions were amplified by immunoSEQ multiplex PCR with 35 Vbeta forward and 13 Jbeta reverse primers.

The method was the immunoSEQ multiplex PCR assay. RNA was extracted from all samples and reverse transcribed into cDNA as template for TCR sequencing. First-strand cDNA was synthesized with SuperScript III using a 2:1 mix of oligo-dT and random hexamers. A synthetic immune receptor repertoire was used to measure amplification bias, and any remaining bias was corrected computationally. The published analysis was carried out like this. Raw reads were preprocessed to remove errors, and CDR3 was defined by IMGT conventions from the conserved cysteine to phenylalanine. To get clonality, Shannon entropy was normalized by log2 of the number of productive unique TCRs and the result was subtracted from 1. Whether scalp clones were CD4 or CD8 was inferred by matching scalp TCRbeta sequences against CD4 and CD8 repertoires sorted from blood. TCRdb re-hosts the immuneACCESS table, in-frame sequences only. Its copies lack some clones; in the studies checked, an unresolved V gene accounts for under half of them, and the cause for the rest is not known. V and J calls and clone size follow that table, whereas D and trimming were derived from the DNA. For this sample the table gives nearly 200,000 clones, of which roughly 60% were detected only once. The ten largest clones capture about 5% of the sample.

About this clone itself: It lacks a known antigen. Per-base quality was not reported, and no clone a single base away is much larger than it.

Findings and caveats that apply to the study as a whole: Unlike mouse skin, which is dominated by gammadelta T cells, normal human skin has resident alphabeta T cells that are also sequenced, and this complicates analysis of the scalp TCR repertoire. Because the treated cohort was small and had just a single nonresponder, larger studies are needed to establish links between baseline CD8+ expansion and response. Compared with normal scalp, lesional scalp, particularly in alopecia totalis/universalis, had higher clonality and more expanded CD8+ clones, which suggests antigenic drive. Shared TCR sequences between patients were less evident than in mice, which may be partly attributable to HLA diversity in the patient population. With tofacitinib, both scalp clonality and the number of expanded CD8+ clones among the top 100 scalp clones went down significantly. Many expanded lesional clones were found to persist in scalp and blood during tofacitinib treatment, and relapse after treatment cessation may be partly explained by this persistence.

The junction shows trimming of 6 bases on V and 2 bases on J, and the gene matches do not reach 9 bases of it. CDR1 and CDR2 are read off the germline V gene as SGHTA and FQGNSA. The CDR3 covers 16 residues, taking in both the cysteine and the phenylalanine. Only CDR3 DNA is held: 48 bases, read in frame from base 1. This sample's time point label indicates: less than 25 weeks on oral tofacitinib. This specimen's treatment or condition label, per the study, means: oral pan-JAK inhibitor, 5-10 mg twice daily. Lesional scalp punch biopsies and peripheral blood were collected from alopecia areata patients. PBMCs were isolated by density centrifugation and stained for CD3, CD4 and CD8, after which CD4+ and CD8+ T cells were sorted on a FACSAria.

The rearrangement combines TRBV7-2 with TRBJ2-3; TRBD2 aligns with 9 central bases. This TCR was sampled from a human donor with alopecia areata. The input for sequencing was CD4+ T cells sorted from blood, taken at week 24, from a patient treated with tofacitinib. The DNA sequence reads TGTGCCAGCAGGGATAACCTAGCGGGGTACACAGATACGCAGTATTTT. It specifies CASRDNLAGYTDTQYF.